The 7 T cell receptor beta chains reported below all come from one sample, sequenced in a study of T cells after somatic rescue of genetic block. The protocol was immunoSEQ multiplex PCR, while the TCRdb copy is restricted to in-frame clones and leaves out a portion. The sample has 80,000 to 100,000 clones, 75% to 90% seen once. Material: peripheral blood mononuclear cells (PBMCs). The receptors were gathered from a woman aged 18-29 years.

The rearrangement links TRBV27 to TRBJ1-5; D perhaps matches TRBD1 (6 bases). This CDR3 comprises 16 residues. The ends were cut back, 5 bases at V and 0 bases at J, with 14 bases in the middle. Germline-derived CDR1 and CDR2 are MNHEY and SMNVEV (reference sequence). The CDR3 nucleotides read TGTGCCAGCAGTCCATTAAACAGGGATAGCAATCAGCCCCAGCATTTT. It yields the protein CASSPLNRDSNQPQHF.

The gene calls are TRBV28 and TRBJ1-1; 8 bases align to TRBD1. Germline V gene sequence: CDR1 MDHEN, CDR2 SYDVKM. With V trimmed by 5 bases and J by 4 bases, 3 bases remained unmatched. This CDR3 is built from 13 residues. CDR3 DNA sequence: TGTGCCAGCAGTCCTACAGGGGGCACTGAAGCTTTCTTT. Protein product: CASSPTGGTEAFF. Together with reference TRBV28 and TRBJ1-1, the CDR3 gives the full variable domain: DVKVTQSSRYLVKRTGEKVFLECVQDMDHENMFWYRQDPGLGLRLIYFSYDVKMKEKGDIPEGYSVSREKKERFSLILESASTNQTSMYLCASSPTGGTEAFFGQGTRLTVV.

This clone was counted a single time. The gene calls are TRBV4-2 and TRBJ1-4; D may be TRBD1 (6 bases). The CDR3 covers 16 residues. V lost 6 bases to trimming and J lost 8 bases, with 22 bases between them. CDR1 is LGHNA, CDR2 YNFKEQ, per germline. CDR3 sequence (DNA): TGTGCCAGCAGGTCGGGGGATAAGGACAGTAGGGAAAAACTGTTTTTT. Residues: CASRSGDKDSREKLFF.

The chain links TRBV6-5 to TRBJ2-7, with D possibly TRBD1 on 7 matching bases. The CDR3 loop spans 16 amino acids. Per the germline V gene, CDR1 is MNHEY and CDR2 is SVGAGI. V was pared by 0 bases and J by 0 bases, with 12 bases between. This CDR3 is CASSYSEGAGSYEQYF. CDR3 nucleotide sequence: TGTGCCAGCAGTTACTCGGAGGGGGCGGGCTCCTACGAGCAGTACTTC.

The chain joins TRBV5-4 to TRBJ2-5; 7 bases are shared with TRBD1. Trimming removed 1 base from V and 5 bases from J; junction bases left unmatched: 20. Germline values: CDR1 SGHNT, CDR2 YYREEE (reference sequence). The CDR3 is made up of 19 amino acids. CDR3: CASSLWKYRGHKLYETQYF. For the CDR3, the DNA is TGTGCCAGCAGCTTGTGGAAATACAGGGGACACAAATTATACGAGACCCAGTACTTC.

This chain links TRBV9 with TRBJ2-2; 12 bases match TRBD2. The CDR3 loop spans 19 amino acids. V was pared by 0 bases and J by 0 bases, with 6 bases of the junction left unmatched. Germline-derived CDR1 and CDR2 are SGDLS and YYNGEE. CDR3 amino acids: CASSVATSGRNTNTGELFF. The CDR3 DNA sequence: TGTGCCAGCAGCGTAGCCACTAGCGGGAGGAATACGAACACCGGGGAGCTGTTTTTT.

The CDR3 protein is CATSRTHNEKLFF. CDR3 DNA sequence: TGTGCTACCTCCCGAACCCATAATGAAAAACTGTTTTTT. The chain joins TRBV28 to TRBJ1-4; no reliable D call. Germline CDR1 is MDHEN and CDR2 is SYDVKM. The CDR3 runs 13 residues.